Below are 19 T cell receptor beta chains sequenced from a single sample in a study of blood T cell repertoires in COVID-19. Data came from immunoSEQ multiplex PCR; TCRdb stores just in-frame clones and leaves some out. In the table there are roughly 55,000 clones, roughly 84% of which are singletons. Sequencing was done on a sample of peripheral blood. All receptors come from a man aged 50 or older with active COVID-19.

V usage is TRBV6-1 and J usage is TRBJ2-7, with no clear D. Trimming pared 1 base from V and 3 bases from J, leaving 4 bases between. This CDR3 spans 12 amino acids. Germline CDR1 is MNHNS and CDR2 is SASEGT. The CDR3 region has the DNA TGTGCCAGCAGTGAAGGCTACTACGAGCAGTACTTC. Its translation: CASSEGYYEQYF.

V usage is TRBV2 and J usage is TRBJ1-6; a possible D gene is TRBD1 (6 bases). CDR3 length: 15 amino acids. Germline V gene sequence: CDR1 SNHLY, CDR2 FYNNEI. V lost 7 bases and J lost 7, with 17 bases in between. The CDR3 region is CASTLVGGANSPLHF. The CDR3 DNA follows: TGTGCCAGCACCCTTGTCGGGGGGGCGAATTCACCCCTCCACTTT.

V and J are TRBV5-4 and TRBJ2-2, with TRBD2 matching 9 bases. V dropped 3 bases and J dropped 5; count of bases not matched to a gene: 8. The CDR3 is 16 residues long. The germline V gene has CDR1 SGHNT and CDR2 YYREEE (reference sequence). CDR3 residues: CASSYPRSGGTGELFF. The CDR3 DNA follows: TGTGCCAGCAGCTACCCGAGGAGCGGGGGGACCGGGGAGCTGTTTTTT.

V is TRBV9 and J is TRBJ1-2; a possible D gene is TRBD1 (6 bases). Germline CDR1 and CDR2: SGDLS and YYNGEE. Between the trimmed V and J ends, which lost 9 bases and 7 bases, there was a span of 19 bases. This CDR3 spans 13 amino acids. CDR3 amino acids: CATSAGGQGGYTF. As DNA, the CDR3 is TGTGCCACCAGTGCGGGGGGGCAGGGTGGCTACACCTTC.

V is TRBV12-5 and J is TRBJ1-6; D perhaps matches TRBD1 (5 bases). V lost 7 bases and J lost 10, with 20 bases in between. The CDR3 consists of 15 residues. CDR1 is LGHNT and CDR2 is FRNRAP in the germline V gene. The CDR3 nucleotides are TGTGCTAGTGCCCGGGTGGGGGGAGATGAGTCACCCCTCCACTTT. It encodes CASARVGGDESPLHF.

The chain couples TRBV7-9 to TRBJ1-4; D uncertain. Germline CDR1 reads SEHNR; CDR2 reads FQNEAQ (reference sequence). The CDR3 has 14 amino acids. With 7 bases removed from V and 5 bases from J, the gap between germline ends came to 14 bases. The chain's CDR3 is CASTLGSGNEKLFF. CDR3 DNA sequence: TGTGCCAGCACCCTAGGGTCGGGGAATGAAAAACTGTTTTTT. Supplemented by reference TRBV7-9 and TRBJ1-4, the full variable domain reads DTGVSQNPRHKITKRGQNVTFRCDPISEHNRLYWYRQTLGQGPEFLTYFQNEAQLEKSRLLSDRFSAERPKGSFSTLEIQRTEQGDSAMYLCASTLGSGNEKLFFGSGTQLSVL.

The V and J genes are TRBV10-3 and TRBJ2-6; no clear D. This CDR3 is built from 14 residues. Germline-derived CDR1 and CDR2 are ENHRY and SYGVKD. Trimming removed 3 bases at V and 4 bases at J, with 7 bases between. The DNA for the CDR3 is TGTGCCATCAGTGAAGCCGCAGGGGCCAACGTCCTGACTTTC. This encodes CAISEAAGANVLTF.

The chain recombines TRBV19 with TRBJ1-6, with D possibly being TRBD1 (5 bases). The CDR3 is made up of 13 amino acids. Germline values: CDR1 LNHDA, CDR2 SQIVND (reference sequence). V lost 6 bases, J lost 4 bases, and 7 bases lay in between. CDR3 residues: CASRDIYNSPLHF. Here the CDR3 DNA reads TGTGCCAGTAGGGACATTTATAATTCACCCCTCCACTTT. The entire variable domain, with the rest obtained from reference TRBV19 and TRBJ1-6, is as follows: DGGITQSPKYLFRKEGQNVTLSCEQNLNHDAMYWYRQDPGQGLRLIYYSQIVNDFQKGDIAEGYSVSREKKESFPLTVTSAQKNPTAFYLCASRDIYNSPLHFGNGTRLTVT.

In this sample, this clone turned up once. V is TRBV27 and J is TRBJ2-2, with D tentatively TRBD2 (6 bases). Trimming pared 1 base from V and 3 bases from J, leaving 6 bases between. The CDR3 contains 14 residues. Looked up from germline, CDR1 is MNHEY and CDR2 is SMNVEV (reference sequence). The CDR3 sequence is CASSLWGDTGELFF. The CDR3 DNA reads TGTGCCAGCAGTTTATGGGGGGACACCGGGGAGCTGTTTTTT.

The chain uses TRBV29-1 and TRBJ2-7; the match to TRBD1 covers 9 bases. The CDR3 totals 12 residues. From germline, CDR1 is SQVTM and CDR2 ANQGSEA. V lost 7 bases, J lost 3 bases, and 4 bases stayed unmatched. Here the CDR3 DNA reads TGCAGCGCATCGACAGGGGGCTACGAGCAGTACTTC. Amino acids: CSASTGGYEQYF.

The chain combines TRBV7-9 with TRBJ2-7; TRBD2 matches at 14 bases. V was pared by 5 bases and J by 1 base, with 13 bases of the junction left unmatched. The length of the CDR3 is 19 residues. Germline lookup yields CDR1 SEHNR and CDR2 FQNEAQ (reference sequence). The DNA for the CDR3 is TGTGCCAGCAGCCTACAGAGATATGGGACTAGCGGGAGTTCCTACGAGCAGTACTTC. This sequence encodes CASSLQRYGTSGSSYEQYF. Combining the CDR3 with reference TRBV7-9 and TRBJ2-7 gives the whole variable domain DTGVSQNPRHKITKRGQNVTFRCDPISEHNRLYWYRQTLGQGPEFLTYFQNEAQLEKSRLLSDRFSAERPKGSFSTLEIQRTEQGDSAMYLCASSLQRYGTSGSSYEQYFGPGTRLTVT.

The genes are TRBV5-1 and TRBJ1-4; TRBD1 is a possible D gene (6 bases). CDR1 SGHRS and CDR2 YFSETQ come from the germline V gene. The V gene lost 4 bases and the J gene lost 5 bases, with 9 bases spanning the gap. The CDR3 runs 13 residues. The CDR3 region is CASSPQGNEKLFF. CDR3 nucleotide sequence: TGCGCCAGCAGCCCTCAGGGGAATGAAAAACTGTTTTTT.

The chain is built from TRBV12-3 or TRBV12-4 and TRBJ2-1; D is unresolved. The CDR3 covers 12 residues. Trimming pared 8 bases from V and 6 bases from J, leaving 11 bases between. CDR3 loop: CASPGLGNEQFF. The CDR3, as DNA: TGTGCCAGCCCGGGTTTGGGCAATGAGCAGTTCTTC.

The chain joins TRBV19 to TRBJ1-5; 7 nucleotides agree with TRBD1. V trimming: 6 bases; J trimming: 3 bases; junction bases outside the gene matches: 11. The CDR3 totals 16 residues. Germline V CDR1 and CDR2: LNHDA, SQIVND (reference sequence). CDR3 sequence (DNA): TGTGCCAGTAGCCGTACCGGGACAGCCAACAATCAGCCCCAGCATTTT. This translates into CASSRTGTANNQPQHF.

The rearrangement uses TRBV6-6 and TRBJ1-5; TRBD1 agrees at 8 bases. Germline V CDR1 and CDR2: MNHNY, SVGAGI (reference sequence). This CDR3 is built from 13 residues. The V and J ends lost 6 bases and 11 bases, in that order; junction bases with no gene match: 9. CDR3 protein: CASRDRALLAQHF. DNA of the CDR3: TGTGCCAGCAGGGACAGGGCGCTACTGGCCCAGCATTTT.

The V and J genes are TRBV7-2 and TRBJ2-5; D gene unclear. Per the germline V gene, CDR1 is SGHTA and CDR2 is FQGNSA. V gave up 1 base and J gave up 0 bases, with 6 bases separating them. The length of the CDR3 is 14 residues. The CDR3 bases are TGTGCCAGCAGCTTAGGTCTGTACCAAGAGACCCAGTACTTC. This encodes CASSLGLYQETQYF.

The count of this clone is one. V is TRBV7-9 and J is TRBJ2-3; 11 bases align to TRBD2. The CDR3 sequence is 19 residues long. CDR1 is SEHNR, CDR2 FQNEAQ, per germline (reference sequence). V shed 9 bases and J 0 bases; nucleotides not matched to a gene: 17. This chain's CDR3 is CARDPLLAGGLSSTDTQYF. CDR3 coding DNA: TGTGCCAGAGATCCCCTGTTAGCGGGAGGGCTCTCTAGCACAGATACGCAGTATTTT.

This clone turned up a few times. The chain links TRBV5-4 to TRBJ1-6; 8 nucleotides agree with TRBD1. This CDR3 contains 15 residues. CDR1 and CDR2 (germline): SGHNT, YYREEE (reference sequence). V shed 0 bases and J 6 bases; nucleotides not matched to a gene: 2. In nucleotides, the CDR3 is TGTGCCAGCAGCTTGGGCGACAGGGGTAATTCACCCCTCCACTTT. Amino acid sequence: CASSLGDRGNSPLHF.

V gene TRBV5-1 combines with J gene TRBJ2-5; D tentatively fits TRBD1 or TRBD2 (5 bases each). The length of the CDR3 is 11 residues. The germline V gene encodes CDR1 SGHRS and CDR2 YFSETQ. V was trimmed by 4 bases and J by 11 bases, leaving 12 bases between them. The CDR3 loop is CASSVGPEQYF. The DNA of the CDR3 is TGCGCCAGCAGCGTGGGACCGGAGCAGTACTTC.